The rows below give T cell receptor beta chains drawn from one sample of a study of human T cells and chemical hapten exposure. MiXCR was run by TCRdb on the RACE reads, yielding one entry per CDR3 protein. The sample yields about 300,000 distinct CDR3 sequences, 4.5% to 7% seen once. This specimen consisted of whole blood, obtained in connection with sensitization to the hapten diphenylcyclopropenone (DPC). These receptors came from a woman aged 18-29 years with alopecia areata. Some clones in this sample may be carry-over from other donors' samples. The CDR3 runs from the conserved cysteine through the conserved F or W. Fields, in order: V gene, clone size, CDR3 protein. Clone size is not always given. Where it is, it says once, few, many or a class for expanded clones.

>TRBV28|few
CASSLYSGSPNQPQHF
>TRBV6-5|-
CASSYDRQAGNTIYF
>TRBV28|few
CASWDGKGGYTF
>TRBV11-3|few
CASSYGTSGDEQFF
>TRBV29-1|few
CSVSSGDYNEQFF
>TRBV12-3/TRBV12-4|many
CASSPSTGRGGYTF
>TRBV6-2/TRBV6-3|many
CASSQTWGQYTEAFF
>TRBV7-9|-
CASSPGLVSGANVLTF
>TRBV7-6|-
CASSAGQGNNEQFF
>TRBV4-3|many
CASSQDGTSGALDAQYF
>TRBV5-1|few
CASRGRPNQETQYF
>TRBV11-1|few
CASSLTGDNIQYF
>TRBV12-3/TRBV12-4|many
CASSPQGGRTEAFF
>TRBV4-3|many
CASSRSRAGGREQFF